This T cell receptor beta chain was sequenced in a study of blood T cells in healthy people across ages. Overall study findings and caveats: Naive T cell percentage strongly correlated with TCR beta diversity. The recorded TCR beta diversity per million T cells decreased in a roughly linear manner with age.

Germline CDR1 is GTSNPN and CDR2 is SVGIG (reference sequence). CDR3 length: 13 residues. The V and J ends lost 5 bases and 5 bases respectively, with 15 bases between them. A J-beta primer mix and a sample-barcoded 5' primer were used in a second PCR of about 7 to 12 cycles. TCRdb itself ran the 5' RACE reads through MiXCR, one entry per CDR3 protein. Among some 800,000 distinct CDR3 sequences, roughly 25% were seen once, and the ten largest hold under 4.5%. With respect to this clonotype: Its specificity is not known.

Separately, the same data were catalogued under a study of T cells of mothers and their children. Per that paper: Three healthy Caucasian mothers and their six children donated. Every mother produced more than 9.5 million TCR beta CDR3 reads, whereas every child provided 2.5 million to 3 million.

The clonotype was recovered from a boy younger than 18 in good health. The gene calls are TRBV30 and TRBJ1-1, with a tentative D call TRBD1 (6 bases). Sequencing was carried out using blood. The CDR3 nucleotides read TGTGCCTGGGGGGGCCTTTTGAGGACTGAAGCTTTCTTT. Translating it yields CAWGGLLRTEAFF.